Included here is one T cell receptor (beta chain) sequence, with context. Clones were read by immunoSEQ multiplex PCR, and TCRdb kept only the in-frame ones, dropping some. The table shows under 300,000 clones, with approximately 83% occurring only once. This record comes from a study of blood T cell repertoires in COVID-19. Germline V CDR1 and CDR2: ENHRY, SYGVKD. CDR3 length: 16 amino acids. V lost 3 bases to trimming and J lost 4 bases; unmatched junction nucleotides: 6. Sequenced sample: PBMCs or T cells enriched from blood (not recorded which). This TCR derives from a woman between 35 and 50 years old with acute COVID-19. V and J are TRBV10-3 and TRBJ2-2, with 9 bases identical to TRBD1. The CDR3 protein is CAISEPGQGSTGELFF. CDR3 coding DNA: TGTGCCATCAGTGAACCGGGACAGGGCTCCACCGGGGAGCTGTTTTTT.